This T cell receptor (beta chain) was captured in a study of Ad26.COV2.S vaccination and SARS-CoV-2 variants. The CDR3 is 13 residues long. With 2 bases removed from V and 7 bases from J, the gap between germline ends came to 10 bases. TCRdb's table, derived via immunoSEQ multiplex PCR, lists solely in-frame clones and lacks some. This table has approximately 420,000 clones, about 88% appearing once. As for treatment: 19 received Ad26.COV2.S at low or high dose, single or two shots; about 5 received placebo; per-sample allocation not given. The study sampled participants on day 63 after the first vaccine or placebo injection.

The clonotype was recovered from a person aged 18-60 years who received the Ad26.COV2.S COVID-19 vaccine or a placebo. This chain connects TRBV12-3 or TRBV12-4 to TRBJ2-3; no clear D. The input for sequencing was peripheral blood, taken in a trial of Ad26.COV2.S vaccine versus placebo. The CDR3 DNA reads TGTGCCAGCAGTTTATCGTGGGCGCATACGCAGTATTTT. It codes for CASSLSWAHTQYF.